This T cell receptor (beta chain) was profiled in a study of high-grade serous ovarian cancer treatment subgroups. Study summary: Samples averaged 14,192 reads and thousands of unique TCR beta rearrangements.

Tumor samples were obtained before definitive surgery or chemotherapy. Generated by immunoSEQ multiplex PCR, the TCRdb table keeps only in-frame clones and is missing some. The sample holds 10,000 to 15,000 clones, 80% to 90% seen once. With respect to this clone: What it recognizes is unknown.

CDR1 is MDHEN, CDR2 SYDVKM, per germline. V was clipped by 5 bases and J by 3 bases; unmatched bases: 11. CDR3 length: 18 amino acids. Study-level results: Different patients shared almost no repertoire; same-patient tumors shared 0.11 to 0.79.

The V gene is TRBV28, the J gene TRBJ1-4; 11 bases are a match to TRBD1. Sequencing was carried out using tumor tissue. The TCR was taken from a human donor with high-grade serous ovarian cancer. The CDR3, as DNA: TGTGCCAGCAGTATTATAGCCGGGACAGGGGGGGCTAATGAAAAACTGTTTTTT. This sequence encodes CASSIIAGTGGANEKLFF.